The 32 T cell receptor beta chains presented below share a single source sample, sequenced in a study of beta chain features in type 1 diabetes. Study outcomes and limitations: For Type 1 diabetes patients, all four CD4+ subsets carried TCRB CDR3s that were moderately but significantly shorter.

The authors reverse transcribed all of the isolated RNA, so sequencing captured expressed TCRB transcripts. Profiling relied on immunoSEQ multiplex PCR, and the TCRdb table lists in-frame clones only, not all of them. Among around 690,000 clones, under 15% were seen once, and the ten largest hold around 0.12%. What these receptors recognize is not known. Sequencing used naive CD4+ T cells from blood. These receptors originate from a man aged 25 to 45 with type 1 diabetes.

This clone was seen more than once but under ten times. The V and J genes are TRBV7-2 and TRBJ1-4, with D possibly matching TRBD1 (5 bases). The V end lost 3 bases, the J end lost 12 bases, and 17 bases lay between the germline ends. Germline CDR1 SGHTA, CDR2 FQGNSA. There are 14 residues in the CDR3. CDR3: CASSLGSYGTELFF. DNA of the CDR3: TGTGCCAGCAGCTTGGGTTCTTACGGGACGGAACTGTTTTTT.

This clone was observed a handful of times. The CDR3 is CASSYSVGETQYF. The CDR3 coding sequence is TGTGCCAGCAGTTACTCGGTTGGAGAGACCCAGTACTTC. The V and J genes are TRBV6-6 and TRBJ2-5; D gene ambiguous. The CDR3 loop spans 13 amino acids. CDR1 MNHNY and CDR2 SVGAGI come from the germline V gene (reference sequence). The germline V and J ends were trimmed by 0 bases and 4 bases, with 6 bases remaining between them.

This clone came up a few times. The chain uses TRBV6-5 and TRBJ1-5; D ambiguous. Trimming left V 6 bases short and J 7 bases short, with 13 bases between. This CDR3 spans 13 amino acids. The germline V gene encodes CDR1 MNHEY and CDR2 SVGAGI. In nucleotides, the CDR3 is TGTGCCAGCAGCCTTTACCCAGGACAGCCCCAGCATTTT. This sequence encodes CASSLYPGQPQHF.

This clone turned up a few times. The rearrangement joins TRBV7-8 to TRBJ2-5; 9 positions match TRBD2. V lost 5 bases and J lost 0; bases outside the gene matches: 10. Germline-derived CDR1 and CDR2 are SGHVS and FQNEAQ. There are 17 residues in the CDR3. CDR3 DNA: TGTGCCAGCAGCCAAGACCTAGCGGGGCTTTACCAAGAGACCCAGTACTTC. Protein product: CASSQDLAGLYQETQYF.

This clone was observed a few times. The chain couples TRBV7-2 to TRBJ1-3; 8 bases match TRBD1. Germline-derived CDR1 and CDR2 are SGHTA and FQGNSA. The CDR3 totals 16 residues. The trim removed 6 bases at V and 0 bases at J, leaving 7 bases unmatched. The CDR3 DNA sequence: TGTGCCAGCAGTTCCGACAGGGGACCCTCTGGAAACACCATATATTTT. Protein sequence: CASSSDRGPSGNTIYF. Supplemented by reference TRBV7-2 and TRBJ1-3, the full variable domain reads GAGVSQSPSNKVTEKGKDVELRCDPISGHTALYWYRQSLGQGLEFLIYFQGNSAPDKSGLPSDRFSAERTGGSVSTLTIQRTQQEDSAVYLCASSSDRGPSGNTIYFGEGSWLTVV.

This clone showed up just a few times. The chain carries TRBV6-5 and TRBJ2-2, with TRBD2 as a possible D gene (6 bases). The V end was cut by 2 bases, the J end by 6 bases, with 16 bases between. Germline assignment: CDR1 MNHEY and CDR2 SVGAGI. The CDR3 spans 16 residues. For the CDR3, the DNA is TGTGCCAGCAGTTACACGCCGGGAGTTAGCGCCGGGGAGCTGTTTTTT. Protein sequence: CASSYTPGVSAGELFF.

In this sample, this clone turned up a few times. Distinct nucleotide sequences in the sample also encode this CDR3. The genes are TRBV28 and TRBJ1-5, with D unresolved. Germline assignment: CDR1 MDHEN and CDR2 SYDVKM. Trimming removed 2 bases at V and 0 bases at J, with 2 bases between. CDR3 length: 13 amino acids. The CDR3 region has the DNA TGTGCCAGCAGTTTAGGTAGCAATCAGCCCCAGCATTTT. Translating gives CASSLGSNQPQHF.

The chain links TRBV29-1 to TRBJ1-2, with 9 positions matching TRBD1. The CDR3 consists of 15 residues. Germline values: CDR1 SQVTM, CDR2 ANQGSEA. The V gene end was trimmed by 6 bases and the J gene end by 3 bases; junction bases not matched to a gene: 11. The CDR3 nucleotides read TGCAGCGTCGAAACAGGACAGGGGACCTACTATGGCTACACCTTC. Translated: CSVETGQGTYYGYTF.

This clone was seen a few times. This chain joins TRBV5-1 and TRBJ2-2; tentatively, D is TRBD1 (6 bases). Trimming removed 0 bases at V and 5 bases at J, with 11 bases between. The CDR3 consists of 15 residues. Germline assignment: CDR1 SGHRS and CDR2 YFSETQ. CDR3 residues: CASSLADRRTGELFF. Written as DNA, the CDR3 is TGCGCCAGCAGCTTGGCTGACAGGCGGACCGGGGAGCTGTTTTTT.

The V and J genes are TRBV6-5 and TRBJ1-2; a possible D gene is TRBD1 (6 bases). This CDR3 contains 15 residues. Trimming took 6 bases from V and 4 from J, leaving 18 bases between them. Germline CDR1 reads MNHEY; CDR2 reads SVGAGI. CDR3 sequence reads: CASSPRGQTGYGYTF. DNA for the CDR3: TGTGCCAGCAGCCCACGGGGGCAGACGGGCTATGGCTACACCTTC.

This clone showed up just a few times. The gene calls are TRBV6-6 and TRBJ2-3; tentative D call: TRBD1 (6 bases). This CDR3 is 14 amino acids long. Germline CDR1 reads MNHNY; CDR2 reads SVGAGI (reference sequence). V dropped 7 bases and J dropped 6 bases, with 17 bases sitting between them. This CDR3 reads CASNLQGFSDTQYF. The CDR3 coding sequence is TGTGCCAGCAACTTACAGGGTTTTAGTGATACGCAGTATTTT.

The V and J genes are TRBV7-9 and TRBJ1-2; D is unclear. V was shortened by 3 bases and J by 8 bases, with 16 bases between the two germline ends. CDR3 size: 14 residues. Germline lookup yields CDR1 SEHNR and CDR2 FQNEAQ (reference sequence). The CDR3 sequence: CASSLDGPLRGYTF. DNA of the CDR3: TGTGCCAGCAGCTTGGACGGTCCGTTGAGAGGCTACACCTTC. The full variable domain, with the rest looked up from reference TRBV7-9 and TRBJ1-2, is DTGVSQNPRHKITKRGQNVTFRCDPISEHNRLYWYRQTLGQGPEFLTYFQNEAQLEKSRLLSDRFSAERPKGSFSTLEIQRTEQGDSAMYLCASSLDGPLRGYTFGSGTRLTVV.

V gene TRBV7-2 combines with J gene TRBJ2-5, with 8 bases aligning to TRBD1. Germline CDR1 and CDR2: SGHTA and FQGNSA. This CDR3 has 13 amino acids. J gave up 4 bases and V 6 bases, and 4 bases lay outside the gene matches. CDR3 nucleotides: TGTGCCAGCAGGTACAGGGGGGTAGAGACCCAGTACTTC. Translation: CASRYRGVETQYF.

This clone has more than one count but fewer than ten. The gene calls are TRBV7-9 and TRBJ2-7, with D possibly matching TRBD1 (5 bases). Trimming shortened V by 6 bases and J by 5 bases, and 11 bases separated the two germline ends. Germline CDR1 reads SEHNR; CDR2 reads FQNEAQ (reference sequence). The length of the CDR3 is 12 residues. The CDR3 is CASSRQGNEQYF. The CDR3 region has the DNA TGTGCCAGCAGTCGTCAGGGTAACGAGCAGTACTTC.

This clone was seen a few times. The chain couples TRBV7-2 to TRBJ1-4; D remains ambiguous. Trimming removed 1 base at V and 7 bases at J, with 7 bases between. The CDR3 extends over 13 amino acids. In germline, CDR1 is SGHTA, CDR2 FQGNSA. The CDR3 sequence: CASSLVIREKLFF. DNA of the CDR3: TGTGCCAGCAGCTTAGTCATCCGTGAAAAACTGTTTTTT.

A few counts support this clone. The chain employs TRBV11-3 and TRBJ2-5; D is perhaps TRBD2 (6 bases). The CDR3 is 16 amino acids. CDR1 is SGHNT and CDR2 is YENEEA in the germline V gene. The V and J ends lost 5 bases and 5 bases respectively, with 21 bases between them. CDR3 bases: TGTGCCAGCAGCCACGCTGGGGGGAGAGGACGGGAGACCCAGTACTTC. Translated: CASSHAGGRGRETQYF.

This clone showed up just a few times. This chain uses TRBV7-9 with TRBJ1-1; D is perhaps TRBD1 (5 bases). Germline V gene lookup returns CDR1 SEHNR and CDR2 FQNEAQ (reference sequence). V lost 2 bases and J lost 10, with 11 bases in between. The CDR3 has 12 amino acids. Here the CDR3 reads CASSLKAGTAFF. The DNA for the CDR3 is TGTGCCAGCAGCTTAAAGGCAGGGACAGCTTTCTTT.

The sample holds a few counts of this clone. The V call is TRBV4-3, the J call TRBJ1-4; 11 bases align to TRBD1. There are 18 residues in the CDR3. Germline V gene sequence: CDR1 LGHNA, CDR2 YSLEER. J gave up 8 bases and V 0 bases, and 11 bases lay outside the gene matches. In DNA, the CDR3 is TGCGCCAGCAGCCAAGAAGGGACAGGGGGAAATCTTAGAGAAAAACTGTTTTTT. It translates to CASSQEGTGGNLREKLFF.

The chain links TRBV7-2 to TRBJ1-3; D is uncertain. The germline V and J ends were trimmed by 1 base and 4 bases, with 5 bases remaining between them. The CDR3 has 13 residues. Germline CDR1 reads SGHTA; CDR2 reads FQGNSA. CDR3 amino acids: CASSLGRGNTIYF. In DNA, the CDR3 is TGTGCCAGCAGCTTAGGCAGGGGAAACACCATATATTTT.

The CDR3, as DNA: TGCGCCAGCAGCGGCGGTACAGTCACCGTCCACGAGCAGTACTTC. It encodes CASSGGTVTVHEQYF. The J gene is TRBJ2-7, the V gene TRBV5-1; the D is unclear. Trimming took off 4 bases at V and 5 bases at J, with 19 bases between the two ends. The CDR3 runs to 15 residues. Germline V gene sequence: CDR1 SGHRS, CDR2 YFSETQ.

V and J are TRBV5-1 and TRBJ2-2; D is perhaps TRBD1 or TRBD2 (5 bases each). V was cut by 7 bases and J by 6 bases, with 16 bases left in between. The CDR3 totals 14 residues. CDR1 is SGHRS, CDR2 YFSETQ, per germline. In nucleotides, the CDR3 is TGCGCCAGCGGAGGTCAAGGGGAATCCGGGGAGCTGTTTTTT. This translates into CASGGQGESGELFF.

This clone came up a few times. V gene TRBV7-9 combines with J gene TRBJ2-3, with D unclear. The CDR3 totals 15 residues. Trimming cost V 1 base and J 1 base, with 9 bases left between them. Germline values: CDR1 SEHNR, CDR2 FQNEAQ (reference sequence). The CDR3 region has the DNA TGTGCCAGCAGCTTAGTGGTAGCAGGCACAGATACGCAGTATTTT. Its protein is CASSLVVAGTDTQYF.

The table lists this clone with many counts. Additional DNA sequences in this sample encode the identical CDR3. This chain joins TRBV7-2 and TRBJ2-5, with D unclear. Trimming removed 3 bases from V and 2 bases from J, with 1 base in between. The germline CDR1 and CDR2 sequences are SGHTA and FQGNSA. The CDR3 extends over 11 amino acids. Written as DNA, the CDR3 is TGTGCCAGCAGCTTTCAAGAGACCCAGTACTTC. It is translated as CASSFQETQYF. Variable domain in full (rest from reference TRBV7-2 and TRBJ2-5): GAGVSQSPSNKVTEKGKDVELRCDPISGHTALYWYRQSLGQGLEFLIYFQGNSAPDKSGLPSDRFSAERTGGSVSTLTIQRTQQEDSAVYLCASSFQETQYFGPGTRLLVL.

This clone appeared a few times. The CDR3 bases are TGTGCCAGCAGTTACCCATCGGGACACCCGTACGAGCAGTACTTC. Residues: CASSYPSGHPYEQYF. The chain is built from TRBV28 and TRBJ2-7; the D gene is possibly TRBD1 (6 bases). Trimming cost V 4 bases and J 4 bases, with 17 bases left between them. The CDR3 runs 15 residues. Germline assignment: CDR1 MDHEN and CDR2 SYDVKM. Looking up the rest from reference TRBV28 and TRBJ2-7 gives the full variable domain: DVKVTQSSRYLVKRTGEKVFLECVQDMDHENMFWYRQDPGLGLRLIYFSYDVKMKEKGDIPEGYSVSREKKERFSLILESASTNQTSMYLCASSYPSGHPYEQYFGPGTRLTVT.

This clone occurred a few times. J is TRBJ2-7 and V is TRBV28; D not resolved. CDR1 is MDHEN and CDR2 is SYDVKM in the germline V gene. Trimming removed 7 bases from V and 2 bases from J, with 15 bases in between. The CDR3 totals 14 residues. In nucleotides, the CDR3 is TGTGCCAGCACCCCTCTTGGCGGCGCCTACGAGCAGTACTTC. This gives the protein CASTPLGGAYEQYF.

This clone was detected a few times. V usage is TRBV19 and J usage is TRBJ2-5, with TRBD1 identical over 9 bases. Trimming removed 3 bases from V and 4 bases from J; junction bases left unmatched: 6. Germline-derived CDR1 and CDR2 are LNHDA and SQIVND (reference sequence). The CDR3 is 15 amino acids. CDR3 sequence reads: CASSIGTGKGETQYF. The CDR3 DNA sequence: TGTGCCAGTAGTATCGGGACAGGGAAGGGAGAGACCCAGTACTTC. Full variable domain (outside the CDR3, taken from reference TRBV19 and TRBJ2-5): DGGITQSPKYLFRKEGQNVTLSCEQNLNHDAMYWYRQDPGQGLRLIYYSQIVNDFQKGDIAEGYSVSREKKESFPLTVTSAQKNPTAFYLCASSIGTGKGETQYFGPGTRLLVL.

DNA of the CDR3: TGTGCCAGCAGTTACTCAAGGGGCTCCTATGGCTACACCTTC. Translation gives CASSYSRGSYGYTF. This chain uses TRBV6-5 with TRBJ1-2, with D possibly being TRBD1 (5 bases). Germline values: CDR1 MNHEY, CDR2 SVGAGI. The CDR3 extends over 14 amino acids. V dropped 0 bases and J dropped 4 bases, with 9 bases sitting between them.

This clone has just a few counts. The rearrangement uses TRBV25-1 and TRBJ1-2; D ambiguous. V lost 3 bases and J lost 3, with 11 bases in between. Per the germline V gene, CDR1 is MGHDK and CDR2 is SYGVNS. This CDR3 comprises 14 residues. In DNA form, the CDR3 reads TGTGCCAGCAGTGACGTAACTAGGGACTATGGCTACACCTTC. It codes for CASSDVTRDYGYTF.

This clone was counted a few times. V and J are TRBV14 and TRBJ2-3, with 7 bases aligning to TRBD1. V lost 6 bases, J lost 2 bases, and 8 bases stayed unmatched. The CDR3 is 15 amino acids. The germline CDR1 and CDR2 sequences are SGHDN and FVKESK. The CDR3 region is CASSPYTGATDTQYF. As DNA, the CDR3 is TGTGCCAGCAGTCCTTACACAGGGGCCACAGATACGCAGTATTTT. The complete variable domain, with remaining parts taken from reference TRBV14 and TRBJ2-3, reads EAGVTQFPSHSVIEKGQTVTLRCDPISGHDNLYWYRRVMGKEIKFLLHFVKESKQDESGMPNNRFLAERTGGTYSTLKVQPAELEDSGVYFCASSPYTGATDTQYFGPGTRLTVL.

This clone was observed a handful of times. This sequence joins TRBV30 and TRBJ1-2, with 7 bases that match TRBD1. This CDR3 is 17 amino acids long. Per the germline V gene, CDR1 is GTSNPN and CDR2 is SVGIG (reference sequence). With 0 bases clipped from V and 2 bases from J, the junction kept 12 bases outside the gene matches. CDR3 sequence (DNA): TGTGCCTGGAGTGTACTCTGGGCGGGACAGATGAACTATGGCTACACCTTC. This sequence encodes CAWSVLWAGQMNYGYTF. Variable domain in full (rest from reference TRBV30 and TRBJ1-2): SQTIHQWPATLVQPVGSPLSLECTVEGTSNPNLYWYRQAAGRGLQLLFYSVGIGQISSEVPQNLSASRPQDRQFILSSKKLLLSDSGFYLCAWSVLWAGQMNYGYTFGSGTRLTVV.

The V gene is TRBV29-1, the J gene TRBJ2-3; TRBD1 might be the D (6 bases). CDR1 is SQVTM, CDR2 ANQGSEA, per germline. V gave up 3 bases and J gave up 5 bases, with 12 bases separating them. CDR3 size: 13 residues. CDR3 sequence: CSVETQGIDTQYF. The DNA for the CDR3 is TGCAGCGTTGAGACACAGGGTATAGATACGCAGTATTTT.

This clone was seen more than once but under ten times. The genes are TRBV6-5 and TRBJ1-2; D is possibly TRBD1 (5 bases). Between the trimmed V and J ends, which lost 7 bases and 4 bases, there was a span of 13 bases. Germline CDR1 and CDR2: MNHEY and SVGAGI. This CDR3 contains 13 residues. The CDR3 sequence is CASTLGVGYGYTF. The CDR3 DNA reads as TGTGCCAGCACCTTAGGGGTGGGCTATGGCTACACCTTC.